This T cell receptor beta chain appears in the sequencing data of a study of blood T cell repertoires in COVID-19. About the study: PBMCs, B-cell-depleted T cells, or T cells were the source of the cDNA or gDNA that made up the material.

Germline trimming cut 8 bases from V and 3 bases from J; bases unmatched to any gene: 7. CDR1 and CDR2 (germline): SEHNR, FQNEAQ (reference sequence). There are 15 residues in the CDR3. Authors' data handling: Amplifying reference gene primers gave estimates of nucleated cell counts. Profiled with immunoSEQ multiplex PCR; TCRdb holds only in-frame clones, not every one. V, J and clone size are taken as reported in that table, and D and trimming were inferred from the DNA itself. The sample carries about 160,000 clones, roughly 84% recorded once. The receptor's source is a man aged 35 to 55 with acute or convalescent COVID-19. This rearrangement joins TRBV7-9 to TRBJ2-2; 9 positions match TRBD1. Sequencing used peripheral blood. Here the CDR3 DNA reads TGTGCCAGCCCCTTTGGGGACAGGGACACCGGGGAGCTGTTTTTT. Translation: CASPFGDRDTGELFF.